This T cell receptor (beta chain) was profiled in a study of blood T cell repertoires in COVID-19. Whole-study context: Samples taken during acute and convalescent COVID-19 were collected in the United States, Italy and Spain. T cells, B-cell-depleted T cells, or PBMCs provided the cDNA or gDNA that served as material.

The CDR3 has 17 amino acids. J was trimmed by 1 base and V by 1 base; bases with no gene match: 9. Germline assignment: CDR1 SGHRS and CDR2 YFSETQ. As originally analysed: Amplification of reference gene primers was used by the study to estimate nucleated cell counts. Generated by immunoSEQ multiplex PCR, the TCRdb table keeps only in-frame clones and is missing some. D and trimming come from the DNA, and the V and J calls and clone size come from that table. The sample lists 180,000 or so clones; approximately 90% were seen once. The rearrangement uses TRBV5-1 and TRBJ2-5, with TRBD2 matching over 8 bases. The material sequenced was peripheral blood. The source is a woman in her 30s with active or convalescent COVID-19. The CDR3 DNA follows: TGCGCCAGCAGCTTGCTCCCAGCGGGGGCCCCCCAAGAGACCCAGTACTTC. Translation gives CASSLLPAGAPQETQYF.